This TCR beta chain was found in a study of T cell responses to AZD1222 COVID-19 vaccine. In the study overall: Second-dose groups at about 4 or about 12 weeks were pooled.

Assay used: immunoSEQ multiplex PCR; TCRdb lists only in-frame clones, some missing. The sample comprises approximately 150,000 clones, nearly 95% of which are singletons, and about 2.5% rests with the top ten. With respect to this clone: Its specificity is not known.

CDR3 length: 16 residues. V shed 0 bases, J shed 5 bases, and the junction held 6 bases outside the gene matches. Germline lookup yields CDR1 SGHNT and CDR2 YYREEE (reference sequence). Study outcomes and limitations: Clonal diversity may have been underestimated in mostly white British donors. Of spike-specific TCRs, nearly half reportedly target regions left unmutated in variants. Spike-specific TCR repertoires showed rising breadth and depth after two AZD1222 doses.

The sequence came from an adult in good health. Here the sequenced sample was peripheral blood, taken on day 0 of AZD1222 vaccination. This sequence joins TRBV5-4 and TRBJ2-7; TRBD2 agrees at 12 bases. As DNA, the CDR3 is TGTGCCAGCAGCTTGGCCAAGCGGACTAGCGGGGACGAGCAGTACTTC. This translates into CASSLAKRTSGDEQYF.